This T cell receptor (beta chain) was observed in a study of blood T cell repertoires in COVID-19. The J segment lost 0 bases and the V segment lost 6 bases, leaving 8 bases of the junction unmatched. CDR1 and CDR2 from the germline V gene are MNHEY and SVGAGI. The CDR3 has 15 residues. In the authors' workflow: From reference gene primer amplification, estimates of nucleated cell counts were derived. Only in-frame clones appear in the TCRdb table, and some are missing; sequencing was by immunoSEQ multiplex PCR. V, J and clone size are taken as reported in that table, and D and trimming were inferred from the DNA itself. The profile shows about 200,000 clones, nearly 90% of them singletons.

This chain uses TRBV6-5 with TRBJ2-7; 7 nucleotides line up with TRBD1. This receptor was identified in a man aged 55 to 69 with active or convalescent COVID-19. Sequencing input: peripheral blood. CDR3 protein: CASSNGQGVSYEQYF. The CDR3 DNA reads TGTGCCAGCAGCAACGGGCAGGGGGTCTCCTACGAGCAGTACTTC.